This TCR beta chain emerged from a study of T-cell reconstitution after alpha-beta-depleted transplantation in children. Notes on the study in general: When one year had passed after transplant, most T-cell counts and diversity came from newly produced T cells. The high TCRbeta diversity at day 60 in some patients came from surviving recipient T cells and thymic progenitors.

Preparation of the TCRbeta library used unique molecular identifiers. TCRdb independently ran MiXCR on the PCR reads; one entry per CDR3 protein. In the table there are 550,000 to 800,000 distinct CDR3 sequences, 10% to 15% of which are singletons. CDR3 length: 18 amino acids. From germline, CDR1 is ENHRY and CDR2 SYGVKD. Deletions cut 2 bases from V and 0 bases from J, with 16 bases between. Concerning this clonotype itself: What it recognizes is unknown.

The source of this sequence is a girl aged 2-10 years with congenital amegakaryocytic thrombocytopenia, due to receive a stem cell transplant. The chain combines TRBV10-3 with TRBJ2-2, with D unresolved. The sequenced sample was PBMCs, obtained before TCRalphabeta/CD19-depleted stem cell transplant. The CDR3 DNA reads as TGTGCCATCAGTGAGCTCACGGACCCTTCGTCGAACACCGGGGAGCTGTTTTTT. It yields the protein CAISELTDPSSNTGELFF.